Given below is one T cell receptor beta chain in context. The antigen remains undetermined. With 3 bases clipped from V and 5 bases from J, the junction kept 7 bases outside the gene matches. CDR3 length: 15 amino acids. The V gene's germline CDR1 is SGHTS and CDR2 YDEGEE. The record originates from a study of cytomegalovirus exposure and HLA in healthy donors. General study results and limits: An analysis was carried out at a later point. It showed that HLA-associated TCR beta chains were more clonally expanded than equally common non-associated chains. Reportedly, diagnosis of cytomegalovirus status by the classifier showed high specificity and sensitivity. Sequences of the TCR beta chain were said to predict the HLA-A and HLA-B alleles of most subjects accurately.

The PCR was carried out with 60 Vbeta primers and 13 Jbeta primers. Assay used: immunoSEQ multiplex PCR; TCRdb lists only in-frame clones, some missing. Found here are 120,000 or so clones, about 73% of them singletons; the top ten hold roughly 5.9%. This clonotype was obtained from a woman aged 40 to 50 in good health and CMV-seronegative. The J gene is TRBJ1-2, the V gene TRBV5-8; 10 bases fit TRBD1. The sequencing sample was made of PBMCs. The CDR3 spells CASSSRPGQGYGYTF. The CDR3 DNA is TGTGCCAGCAGCTCACGTCCGGGACAGGGGTATGGCTACACCTTC.